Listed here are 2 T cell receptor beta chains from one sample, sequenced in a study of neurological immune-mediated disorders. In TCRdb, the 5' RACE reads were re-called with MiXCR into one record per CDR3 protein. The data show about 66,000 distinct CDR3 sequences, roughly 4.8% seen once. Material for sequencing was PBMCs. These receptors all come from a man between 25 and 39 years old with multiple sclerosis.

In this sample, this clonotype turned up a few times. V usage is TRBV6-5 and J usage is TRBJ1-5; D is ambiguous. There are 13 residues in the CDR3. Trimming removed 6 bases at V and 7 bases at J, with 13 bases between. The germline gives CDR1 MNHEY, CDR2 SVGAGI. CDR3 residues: CASSLNRLQPQHF. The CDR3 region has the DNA TGTGCCAGCAGCCTTAACCGGTTGCAGCCCCAGCATTTT.

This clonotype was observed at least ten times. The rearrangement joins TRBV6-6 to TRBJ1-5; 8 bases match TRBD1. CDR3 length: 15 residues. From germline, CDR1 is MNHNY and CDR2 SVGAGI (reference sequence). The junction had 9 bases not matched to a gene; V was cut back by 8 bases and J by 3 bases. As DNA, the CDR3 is TGTGCCAGCGAAAGTGGACAGGGAGTCAATCAGCCCCAGCATTTT. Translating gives CASESGQGVNQPQHF.